Here is one T cell receptor beta chain with its context. The antigen it recognizes is unknown. No base quality values were provided; no much bigger clone lies one nucleotide off. The source of the sample is a study of Ad26.COV2.S vaccination and SARS-CoV-2 variants (dated by TCRdb to about 2021). For the wider study: Vaccine-arm donors were drawn from COV1001, a multicentre, randomized, double-blind, placebo-controlled phase I-IIa trial of Ad26.COV2.S in healthy adults. Dosing of Ad26.COV2.S was intramuscular, at either 5x10^10 or 1x10^11 viral particles, delivered as one shot or as two shots spaced 56 days apart. TCRbeta repertoire sequencing was used to assess the specificity and breadth of SARS-CoV-2-reactive T cell receptors after Ad26.COV2.S vaccination. A total of 32 samples were included in the TCR-sequenced set, comprising around 19 Ad26.COV2.S vaccine recipients, 5 placebo recipients and 8 SARS-CoV-2 convalescent individuals. Participants in the trial were split at random into five groups of five each, receiving low-dose or high-dose Ad26.COV2.S once or twice, or else placebo on both occasions. Investigators remained blinded to trial group allocation during experiments and outcome assessment.

What the research found in general, with its limitations: The study was not powered to compare responses between vaccine doses or regimens. Non-spike TCR breadth was comparable between vaccine and placebo recipients, consistent with the vaccine containing only spike. Compared with placebo recipients, Ad26.COV2.S recipients showed higher spike-specific TCR breadth (P = 0.0014). According to the authors, total T cell responses may have been underestimated by the TCR breadth and depth analyses. Substantial breadth of spike-specific CD8+ and CD4+ T cell responses was reported after vaccination.

Sequences MNHEY (CDR1) and SVGAGI (CDR2) are obtained from the germline V gene. The CDR3 holds 13 amino acids from the cysteine to the phenylalanine. The retained sequence is limited to the CDR3, 39 bases, with the frame set at the first base. Relative to germline, V is 8 bases shorter and J is 5 bases shorter, with 15 bases between their ends. TCRbeta CDR3 regions were sequenced with the immunoSEQ Assay. After extraction, genomic DNA underwent amplification by bias-controlled multiplex PCR, followed by high-throughput sequencing. The paper's processing steps were these. Collapsing and filtering of sequences were performed to quantify the absolute abundance of each unique TCRbeta CDR3 region. T cell fraction was estimated by normalizing TCRbeta template counts to usable DNA, which was measured by amplifying reference genes present in all nucleated cells. Repertoire TCRs were annotated as SARS-CoV-2-specific by exact matching of V gene, CDR3 amino acid sequence and J gene to a known reactive TCR set. The reference SARS-CoV-2 TCR set was derived from MIRA and filtered for enrichment in COVID-19-positive ImmuneCODE repertoires, a step that removed public or cross-reactive TCRs. Drawing on the MIRA antigens, annotated TCRs were analysed further at the level of specific ORF or position within ORF. Depth was the summed frequency of annotated unique rearrangements, while breadth was defined as annotated unique rearrangements over total unique productive rearrangements. TCR breadth was compared between groups using two-sided Wilcoxon rank-sum tests. TCRdb provides this immuneACCESS table in a form limited to in-frame rearrangements. Some clones are lacking; in checked studies, under half of them reflect an unresolved V gene, and why the rest are absent is not known. That table is the source of V, J and clone size, and D and trimming were worked out from the DNA. The sample table contains 410,000 or so clones; only one count was recorded for around 90% of them. Less than 15% of the sample rests with the top ten.

Explained via the paper, the treatment or condition label denotes: around 19 received Ad26.COV2.S at low or high dose, single or two shots; about five received placebo; per-sample allocation not given. For vaccine and placebo recipients, repertoires were sequenced using samples collected on day 63 after the first injection. Cohort 1b enrolled 25 to 30 adults aged 18-55 years at a single site in Boston, USA, between 29 July and 7 August 2020. As a vaccine, Ad26.COV2.S was a replication-incompetent adenovirus type 26 vector that expressed a prefusion-stabilized SARS-CoV-2 spike protein derived from the original Wuhan strain.

This clonotype was sampled from a person between 18 and 65 years old who received the Ad26.COV2.S COVID-19 vaccine or a placebo. The chain is encoded by TRBV6-5 joined to TRBJ2-5, with the D gene tentatively TRBD1 or TRBD2, based on 5 matching bases in each. The sequenced sample was peripheral blood, obtained in a trial of Ad26.COV2.S vaccine versus placebo. The CDR3 loop reads CASGSGPRETQYF. The DNA reads as follows: TGTGCCAGCGGCTCGGGACCTAGGGAGACCCAGTACTTC.